A selection of T cell receptor beta chains follows, all from one sample in a study of shared clonotypes between healthy human individuals. Profiling relied on immunoSEQ multiplex PCR, and the TCRdb table lists in-frame clones only, not all of them. Among 2.3 million or so clones listed, 85% to 95% were seen once. The source material was naive CD4+ T cells from PBMCs. These receptors were obtained from a young man in good health. Some clones in this sample may be carry-over from other donors' samples. The CDR3 runs from the conserved cysteine through the conserved F or W. A D gene is named only where the DNA matches it firmly. Some rows have no size entry. The others give once, few or many, or a class for an expanded clone.

D	J	size	V	CDR3	DNA
TRBD1	TRBJ1-5	NA	TRBV7-2	CASSWDRGLVQPQHF	TGTGCCAGCAGTTGGGACAGGGGGCTTGTTCAGCCCCAGCATTTT
NA	TRBJ2-4	NA	TRBV9	CASSPERVKNIQYF	TGTGCCAGCAGCCCTGAGAGGGTCAAAAACATTCAGTACTTC
TRBD2	TRBJ2-7	NA	TRBV28	CASTASGNFYEQYF	TGTGCCAGCACAGCTAGCGGGAATTTCTACGAGCAGTACTTC
NA	TRBJ2-7	NA	TRBV6-5	CASRRQGGETNEQYF	TGTGCCAGCAGACGACAGGGAGGTGAGACCAACGAGCAGTACTTC
TRBD1	TRBJ2-2	NA	TRBV2	CASREDRGSGELFF	TGTGCCAGCAGGGAGGACAGGGGGTCCGGGGAGCTGTTTTTT
NA	TRBJ1-1	NA	TRBV18	CASSPPSQGITEAFF	TGTGCCAGCTCACCACCGTCGCAGGGGATCACTGAAGCTTTCTTT
TRBD2	TRBJ2-5	NA	TRBV7-2	CASSLLGGSGIQETQYF	TGTGCCAGCAGCTTACTGGGGGGTAGCGGGATACAAGAGACCCAGTACTTC
TRBD2	TRBJ2-1	NA	TRBV28	CASSFRRLAGLSSYNEQFF	TGTGCCAGCAGTTTCAGGCGACTAGCGGGGTTGAGCTCCTACAATGAGCAGTTCTTC
TRBD1	TRBJ1-1	NA	TRBV19	CASSIDRDTEAFF	TGTGCCAGTAGTATTGACAGGGACACTGAAGCTTTCTTT
NA	TRBJ2-2	NA	TRBV20-1	CSAPNTGELFF	TGCAGTGCTCCTAACACCGGGGAGCTGTTTTTT
NA	TRBJ2-7	NA	TRBV28	CASSSTTRDIYEQYF	TGTGCCAGCAGTTCTACCACCCGGGACATCTACGAGCAGTACTTC
NA	TRBJ1-2	NA	TRBV7-2	CAKTPEYGSDYGYTF	TGTGCCAAAACACCTGAGTACGGCTCTGACTATGGCTACACCTTC
TRBD2	TRBJ2-3	NA	TRBV29-1	CSVDHRTSGIADTQYF	TGCAGCGTTGACCACCGGACTAGCGGGATCGCGGATACGCAGTATTTT
TRBD2	TRBJ2-1	NA	TRBV10-1	CASSVGGRAGEQFF	TGCGCCAGCAGTGTAGGCGGGAGGGCCGGTGAGCAGTTCTTC
TRBD1	TRBJ1-2	NA	TRBV4-1	CASSPSGTGMLIYGYTF	TGCGCCAGCAGCCCTTCCGGGACAGGGATGCTGATCTATGGCTACACCTTC
TRBD1	TRBJ2-2	NA	TRBV19	CASSRDRGLHTGELFF	TGTGCCAGTAGTAGGGACAGGGGGCTGCACACCGGGGAGCTGTTTTTT
TRBD1	TRBJ2-7	NA	TRBV7-8	CASSVRTGAFYEQYF	TGTGCCAGCAGCGTCCGGACAGGGGCTTTCTACGAGCAGTACTTC
NA	TRBJ2-7	NA	TRBV6-5	CASSYSLGPEFYEQYF	TGTGCCAGCAGTTACTCTTTAGGGCCTGAATTTTACGAGCAGTACTTC
TRBD2	TRBJ2-7	NA	TRBV7-2	CASRIAGSEYEQYF	TGTGCCAGCAGGATAGCGGGGTCAGAATACGAGCAGTACTTC
NA	TRBJ2-2	NA	TRBV10-3	CATRLRDGDTGELFF	TGTGCCACCCGGTTGAGGGATGGGGACACCGGGGAGCTGTTTTTT
NA	TRBJ1-6	NA	TRBV6-5	CARPTGSYNSPLHF	TGTGCCAGACCGACAGGATCCTATAATTCACCCCTCCACTTT
NA	TRBJ1-2	once	TRBV10-3	CAISIMEWGVGGYTF	TGTGCCATCAGTATAATGGAATGGGGGGTAGGTGGCTACACCTTC
NA	TRBJ2-5	NA	TRBV5-4	CASGPIQETQYF	TGTGCCAGCGGGCCGATACAAGAGACCCAGTACTTC
NA	TRBJ2-7	NA	TRBV7-9	CASSLSAQTYEQYF	TGTGCCAGCAGCTTATCGGCCCAGACCTACGAGCAGTACTTC
NA	TRBJ1-2	NA	TRBV28	CASSLQGAEGNYGYTF	TGTGCCAGCAGCTTACAGGGAGCGGAGGGAAACTATGGCTACACCTTC
NA	TRBJ1-5	few	TRBV9	CASSVDRSDGSNQPQHF	TGTGCCAGCAGCGTCGACAGGTCCGATGGGAGCAATCAGCCCCAGCATTTT
TRBD1	TRBJ1-5	NA	TRBV2	CASSPMTGGLGQPQHF	TGTGCCAGCAGCCCCATGACAGGGGGACTCGGTCAGCCCCAGCATTTT
NA	TRBJ1-2	NA	TRBV7-2	CASSWGGNPYGYTF	TGTGCCAGCAGCTGGGGGGGGAATCCCTATGGCTACACCTTC
TRBD1	TRBJ2-7	NA	TRBV6-6	CASSGQGGSYEQYF	TGTGCCAGCAGTGGCCAAGGGGGCTCATACGAGCAGTACTTC
TRBD1	TRBJ2-3	NA	TRBV7-2	CASSLMTGSADTQYF	TGTGCCAGCAGCTTAATGACAGGGAGTGCAGATACGCAGTATTTT
NA	TRBJ2-3	NA	TRBV6-1	CASSELAGSTDTQYF	TGTGCCAGCAGTGAATTGGCGGGAAGCACAGATACGCAGTATTTT
NA	TRBJ1-1	few	TRBV28	CASSLLGSEAFF	TGTGCCAGCAGTTTGTTGGGGAGTGAAGCTTTCTTT
NA	TRBJ1-2	NA	TRBV19	CASTRAGRGYGYTF	TGTGCCAGTACCCGGGCTGGGAGGGGCTATGGCTACACCTTC
NA	TRBJ2-5	NA	TRBV5-4	CASSLERGAETQYF	TGTGCCAGCAGCTTGGAACGGGGTGCGGAGACCCAGTACTTC
NA	TRBJ1-2	once	TRBV5-1	CASNHGQGGGYTF	TGCGCCAGCAACCACGGGCAGGGAGGTGGCTACACCTTC
NA	TRBJ2-7	NA	TRBV7-2	CASSLPSFEVREQYF	TGTGCCAGCAGCTTACCCTCTTTCGAGGTTCGCGAGCAGTACTTC
TRBD1	TRBJ2-7	NA	TRBV7-2	CASSLVARTGPSEQYF	TGTGCCAGCAGCTTAGTCGCAAGGACAGGGCCCTCCGAGCAGTACTTC
NA	TRBJ2-7	NA	TRBV6-5	CASSSNYEQYF	TGTGCCAGCAGCTCTAACTACGAGCAGTACTTC
NA	TRBJ1-6	NA	TRBV2	CASSESWAGFSPLHF	TGTGCCAGCAGTGAAAGTTGGGCAGGGTTCTCACCCCTCCACTTT
NA	TRBJ1-1	NA	TRBV9	CASSMGPNTEAFF	TGTGCCAGCAGCATGGGACCGAACACTGAAGCTTTCTTT
NA	TRBJ1-1	NA	TRBV5-1	CASSLTGNTEAFF	TGCGCCAGCAGCCTCACAGGGAACACTGAAGCTTTCTTT
TRBD2	TRBJ2-1	NA	TRBV11-1	CASNPTRASGYYNEQFF	TGTGCCAGCAACCCTACCCGGGCTAGCGGGTACTACAATGAGCAGTTCTTC
TRBD2	TRBJ2-7	NA	TRBV7-9	CASSLRGGSFNEQYF	TGTGCCAGCAGCCTCCGGGGCGGGAGCTTCAACGAGCAGTACTTC
NA	TRBJ2-7	NA	TRBV5-1	CASSSPSGAISYEQYF	TGCGCCAGCAGCTCACCCTCAGGGGCCATCTCCTACGAGCAGTACTTC
NA	TRBJ2-2	NA	TRBV6-1	CASLQSKNTGELFF	TGTGCCAGCTTACAGTCTAAGAACACCGGGGAGCTGTTTTTT
TRBD1	TRBJ1-1	NA	TRBV29-1	CSIYRGNTEAFF	TGCAGCATCTACAGGGGGAACACTGAAGCTTTCTTT
TRBD1	TRBJ2-3	NA	TRBV5-1	CASSVGQFTDTQYF	TGCGCCAGCTCCGTGGGACAGTTCACAGATACGCAGTATTTT
TRBD2	TRBJ2-5	NA	TRBV19	CASSAGLAGAMVTQYF	TGTGCCAGTAGCGCCGGACTAGCGGGAGCTATGGTGACCCAGTACTTC
NA	TRBJ2-7	NA	TRBV7-2	CASSLGTGRAYEQYF	TGTGCCAGCAGCTTAGGGACAGGGAGGGCCTACGAGCAGTACTTC
NA	TRBJ1-5	NA	TRBV19	CASNKGPRQPQHF	TGTGCCAGTAACAAGGGTCCTCGGCAGCCCCAGCATTTT
NA	TRBJ2-3	NA	TRBV18	CASSPPLLGTDTQYF	TGTGCCAGCTCACCACCGTTATTGGGCACAGATACGCAGTATTTT
TRBD2	TRBJ2-2	NA	TRBV18	CASSPQGRANTGELFF	TGTGCCAGCTCACCACAGGGGAGGGCGAACACCGGGGAGCTGTTTTTT
NA	TRBJ2-2	NA	TRBV28	CASSSGMGTGELFF	TGTGCCAGCAGTAGCGGTATGGGCACCGGGGAGCTGTTTTTT
NA	TRBJ2-7	NA	TRBV18	CASSPPSGRTYEQYF	TGTGCCAGCTCACCACCGTCGGGGCGGACTTACGAGCAGTACTTC
NA	TRBJ2-7	NA	TRBV27	CASSSIIKRSRGQHEQYF	TGTGCCAGCAGTTCGATTATTAAGCGGAGCCGGGGCCAGCACGAGCAGTACTTC